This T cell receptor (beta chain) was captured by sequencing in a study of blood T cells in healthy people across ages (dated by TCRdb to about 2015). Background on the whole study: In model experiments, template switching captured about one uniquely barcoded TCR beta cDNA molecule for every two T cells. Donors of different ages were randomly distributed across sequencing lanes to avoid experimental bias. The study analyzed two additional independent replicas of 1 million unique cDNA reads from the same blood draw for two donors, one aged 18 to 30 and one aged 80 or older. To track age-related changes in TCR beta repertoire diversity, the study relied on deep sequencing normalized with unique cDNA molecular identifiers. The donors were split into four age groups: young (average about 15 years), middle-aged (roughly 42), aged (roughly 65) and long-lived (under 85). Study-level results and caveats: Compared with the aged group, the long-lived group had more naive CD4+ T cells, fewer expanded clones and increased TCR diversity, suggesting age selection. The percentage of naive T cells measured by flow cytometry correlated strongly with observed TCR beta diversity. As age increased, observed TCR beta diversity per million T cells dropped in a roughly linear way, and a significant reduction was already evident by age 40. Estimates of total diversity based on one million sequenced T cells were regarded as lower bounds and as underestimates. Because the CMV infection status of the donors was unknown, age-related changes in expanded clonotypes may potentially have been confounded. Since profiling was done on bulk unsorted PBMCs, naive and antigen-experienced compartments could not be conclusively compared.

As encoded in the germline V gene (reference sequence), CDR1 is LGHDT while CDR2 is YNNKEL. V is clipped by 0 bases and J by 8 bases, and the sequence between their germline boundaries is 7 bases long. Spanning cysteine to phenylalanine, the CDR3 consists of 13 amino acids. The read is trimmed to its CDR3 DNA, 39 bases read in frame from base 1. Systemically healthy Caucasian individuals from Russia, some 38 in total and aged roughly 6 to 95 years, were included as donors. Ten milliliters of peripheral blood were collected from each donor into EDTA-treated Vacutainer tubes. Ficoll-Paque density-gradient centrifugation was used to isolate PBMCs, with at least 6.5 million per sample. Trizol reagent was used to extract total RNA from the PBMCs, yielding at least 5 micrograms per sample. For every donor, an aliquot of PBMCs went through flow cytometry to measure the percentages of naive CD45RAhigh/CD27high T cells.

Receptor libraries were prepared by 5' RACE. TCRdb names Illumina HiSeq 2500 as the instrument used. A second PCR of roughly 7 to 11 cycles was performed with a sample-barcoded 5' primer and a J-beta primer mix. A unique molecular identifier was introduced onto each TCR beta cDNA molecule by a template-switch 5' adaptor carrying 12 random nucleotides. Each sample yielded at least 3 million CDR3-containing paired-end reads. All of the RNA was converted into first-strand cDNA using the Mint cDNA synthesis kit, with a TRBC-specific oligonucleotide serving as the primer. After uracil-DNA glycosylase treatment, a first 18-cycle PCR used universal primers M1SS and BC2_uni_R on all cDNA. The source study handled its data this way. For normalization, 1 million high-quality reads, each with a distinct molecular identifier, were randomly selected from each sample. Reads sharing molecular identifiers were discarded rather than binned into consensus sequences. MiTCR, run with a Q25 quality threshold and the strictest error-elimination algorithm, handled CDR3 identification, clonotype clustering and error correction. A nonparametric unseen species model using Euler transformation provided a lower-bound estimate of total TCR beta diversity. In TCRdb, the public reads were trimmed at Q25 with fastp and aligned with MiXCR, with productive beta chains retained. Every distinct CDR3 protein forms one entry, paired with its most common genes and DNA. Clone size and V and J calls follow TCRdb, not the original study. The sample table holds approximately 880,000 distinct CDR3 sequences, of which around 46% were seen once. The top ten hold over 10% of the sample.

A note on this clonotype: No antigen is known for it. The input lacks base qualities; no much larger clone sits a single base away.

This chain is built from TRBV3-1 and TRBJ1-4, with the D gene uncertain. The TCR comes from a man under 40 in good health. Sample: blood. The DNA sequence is TGTGCCAGCAGCCAAGAATATGAAGAAAAACTGTTTTTT. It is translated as CASSQEYEEKLFF. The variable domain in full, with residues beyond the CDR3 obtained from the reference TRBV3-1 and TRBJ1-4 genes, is DTAVSQTPKYLVTQMGNDKSIKCEQNLGHDTMYWYKQDSKKFLKIMFSYNNKELIINETVPNRFSPKSPDKAHLNLHINSLELGDSAVYFCASSQEYEEKLFFGSGTQLSVL.